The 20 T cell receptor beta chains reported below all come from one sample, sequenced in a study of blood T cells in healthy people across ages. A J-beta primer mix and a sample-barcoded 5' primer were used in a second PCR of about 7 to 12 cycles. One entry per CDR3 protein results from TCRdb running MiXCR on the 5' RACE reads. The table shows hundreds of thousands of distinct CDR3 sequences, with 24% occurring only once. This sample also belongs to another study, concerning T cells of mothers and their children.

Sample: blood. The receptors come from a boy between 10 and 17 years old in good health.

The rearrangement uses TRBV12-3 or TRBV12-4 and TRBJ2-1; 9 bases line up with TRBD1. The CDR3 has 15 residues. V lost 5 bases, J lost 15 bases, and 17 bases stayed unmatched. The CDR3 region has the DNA TGTGCCAGCAGTCGCTCGGGGGACAGGGTTCTCCCCGGGTTCTTC. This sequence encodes CASSRSGDRVLPGFF.

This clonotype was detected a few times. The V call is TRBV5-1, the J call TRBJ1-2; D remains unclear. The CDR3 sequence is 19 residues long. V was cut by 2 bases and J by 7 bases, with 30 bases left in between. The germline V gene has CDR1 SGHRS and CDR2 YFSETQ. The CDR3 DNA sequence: TGCGCCAGCAGCTTCCGGCGGGTTTTATGGGATTTGGGTTTGAGTGGCTACACCTTC. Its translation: CASSFRRVLWDLGLSGYTF.

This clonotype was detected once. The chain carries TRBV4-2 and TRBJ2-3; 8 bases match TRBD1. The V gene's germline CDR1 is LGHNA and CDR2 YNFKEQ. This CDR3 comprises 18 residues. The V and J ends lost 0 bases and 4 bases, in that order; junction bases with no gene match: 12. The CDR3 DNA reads TGTGCCAGCAGCCAAGATGCGTTTCAGGGGGCTACCTCAGATACGCAGTATTTT. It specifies CASSQDAFQGATSDTQYF.

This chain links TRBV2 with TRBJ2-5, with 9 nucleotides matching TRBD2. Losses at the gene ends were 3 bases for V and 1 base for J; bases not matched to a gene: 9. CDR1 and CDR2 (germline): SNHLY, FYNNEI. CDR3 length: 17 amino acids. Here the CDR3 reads CASSDPPSSGGQETQYF. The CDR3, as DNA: TGTGCCAGCAGTGATCCGCCCAGTAGCGGGGGCCAAGAGACCCAGTACTTC.

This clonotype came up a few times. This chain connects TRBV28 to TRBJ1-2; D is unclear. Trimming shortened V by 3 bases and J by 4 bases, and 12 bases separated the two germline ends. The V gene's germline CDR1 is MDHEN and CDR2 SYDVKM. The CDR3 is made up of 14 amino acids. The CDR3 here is CASSLRRVPYGYTF. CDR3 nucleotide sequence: TGTGCCAGCAGTTTGCGAAGGGTTCCCTATGGCTACACCTTC.

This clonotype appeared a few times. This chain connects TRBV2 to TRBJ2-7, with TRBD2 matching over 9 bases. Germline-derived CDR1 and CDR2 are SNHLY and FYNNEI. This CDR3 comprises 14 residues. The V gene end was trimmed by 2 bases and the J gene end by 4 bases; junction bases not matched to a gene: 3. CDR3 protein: CASSERAGGYEQYF. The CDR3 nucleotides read TGTGCCAGCAGTGAAAGGGCGGGGGGGTACGAGCAGTACTTC.

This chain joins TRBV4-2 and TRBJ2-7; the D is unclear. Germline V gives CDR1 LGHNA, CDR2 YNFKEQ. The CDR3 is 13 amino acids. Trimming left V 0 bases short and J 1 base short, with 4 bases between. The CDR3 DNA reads TGTGCCAGCAGCCAAGAGCGGTCCTACGAGCAGTACTTC. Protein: CASSQERSYEQYF.

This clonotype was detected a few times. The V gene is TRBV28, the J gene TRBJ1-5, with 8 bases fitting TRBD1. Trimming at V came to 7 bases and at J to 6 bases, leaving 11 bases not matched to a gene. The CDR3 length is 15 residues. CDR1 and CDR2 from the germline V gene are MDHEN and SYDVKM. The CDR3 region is CASTVDRENIQPQHF. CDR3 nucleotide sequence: TGTGCCAGCACCGTGGACAGGGAAAATATTCAGCCCCAGCATTTT. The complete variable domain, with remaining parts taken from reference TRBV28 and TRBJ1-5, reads DVKVTQSSRYLVKRTGEKVFLECVQDMDHENMFWYRQDPGLGLRLIYFSYDVKMKEKGDIPEGYSVSREKKERFSLILESASTNQTSMYLCASTVDRENIQPQHFGDGTRLSIL.

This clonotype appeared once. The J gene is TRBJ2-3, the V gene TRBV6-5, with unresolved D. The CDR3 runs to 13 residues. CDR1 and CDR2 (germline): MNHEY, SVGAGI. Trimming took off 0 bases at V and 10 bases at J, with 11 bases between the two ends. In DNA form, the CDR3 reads TGTGCCAGCAGTTACTCGATTGGTGATGCGCAGTATTTT. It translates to CASSYSIGDAQYF.

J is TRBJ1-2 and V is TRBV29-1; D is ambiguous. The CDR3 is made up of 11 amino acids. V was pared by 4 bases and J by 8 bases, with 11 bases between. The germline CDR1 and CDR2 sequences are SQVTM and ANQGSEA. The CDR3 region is CSVVPQAGYTF. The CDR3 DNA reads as TGCAGCGTTGTCCCCCAGGCGGGCTACACCTTC.

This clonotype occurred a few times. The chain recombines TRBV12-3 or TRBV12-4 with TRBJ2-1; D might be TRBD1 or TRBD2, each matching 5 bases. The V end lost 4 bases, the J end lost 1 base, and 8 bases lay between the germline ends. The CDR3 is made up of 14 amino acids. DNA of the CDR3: TGTGCCAGCAGTTCGGGGCGTTCCTACAATGAGCAGTTCTTC. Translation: CASSSGRSYNEQFF.

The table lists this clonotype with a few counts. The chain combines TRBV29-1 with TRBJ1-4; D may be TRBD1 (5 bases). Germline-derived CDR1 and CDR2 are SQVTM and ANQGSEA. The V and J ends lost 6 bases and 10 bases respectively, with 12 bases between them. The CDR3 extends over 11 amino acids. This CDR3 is CSVIGEGKLFF. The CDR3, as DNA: TGCAGCGTCATAGGGGAAGGAAAACTGTTTTTT.

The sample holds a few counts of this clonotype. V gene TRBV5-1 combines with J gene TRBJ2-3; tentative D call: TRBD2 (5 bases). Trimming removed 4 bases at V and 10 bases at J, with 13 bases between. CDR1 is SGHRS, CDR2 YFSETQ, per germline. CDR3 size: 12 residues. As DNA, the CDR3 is TGCGCCAGCAGCCCAAGCCGGGAACCGCAGTATTTT. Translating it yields CASSPSREPQYF.

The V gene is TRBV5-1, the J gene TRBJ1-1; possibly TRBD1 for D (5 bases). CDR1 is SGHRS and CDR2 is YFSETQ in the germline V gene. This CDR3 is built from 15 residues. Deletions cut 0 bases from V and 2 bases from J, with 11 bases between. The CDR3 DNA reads TGCGCCAGCAGCTTGGCCCCGACAGAAAACACTGAAGCTTTCTTT. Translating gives CASSLAPTENTEAFF.

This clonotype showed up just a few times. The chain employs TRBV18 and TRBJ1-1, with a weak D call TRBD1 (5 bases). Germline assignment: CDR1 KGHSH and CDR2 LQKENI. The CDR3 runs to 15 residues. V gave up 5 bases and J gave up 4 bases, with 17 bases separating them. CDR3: CASSANGGVGTEAFF. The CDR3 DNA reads TGTGCCAGCTCAGCCAATGGGGGAGTCGGCACTGAAGCTTTCTTT.

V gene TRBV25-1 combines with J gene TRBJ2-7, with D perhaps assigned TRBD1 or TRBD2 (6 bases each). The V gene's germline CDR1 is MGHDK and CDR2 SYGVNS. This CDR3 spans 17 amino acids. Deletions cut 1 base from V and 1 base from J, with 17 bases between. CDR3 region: CASSELGGRQSSYEQYF. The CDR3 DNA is TGTGCCAGCAGTGAATTAGGGGGGAGACAGTCTTCCTACGAGCAGTACTTC.

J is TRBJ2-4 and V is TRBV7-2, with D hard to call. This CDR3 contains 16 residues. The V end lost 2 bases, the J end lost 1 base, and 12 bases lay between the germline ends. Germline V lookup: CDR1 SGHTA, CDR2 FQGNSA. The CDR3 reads CASSLNPASAKNIQYF. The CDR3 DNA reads TGTGCCAGCAGCTTAAACCCAGCGTCGGCCAAAAACATTCAGTACTTC. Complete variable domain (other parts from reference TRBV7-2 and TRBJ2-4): GAGVSQSPSNKVTEKGKDVELRCDPISGHTALYWYRQSLGQGLEFLIYFQGNSAPDKSGLPSDRFSAERTGGSVSTLTIQRTQQEDSAVYLCASSLNPASAKNIQYFGAGTRLSVL.

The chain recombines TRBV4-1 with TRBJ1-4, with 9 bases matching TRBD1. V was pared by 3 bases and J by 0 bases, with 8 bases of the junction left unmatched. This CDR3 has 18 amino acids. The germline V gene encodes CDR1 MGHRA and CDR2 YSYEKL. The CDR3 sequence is CASSHRDRAVATNEKLFF. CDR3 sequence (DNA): TGCGCCAGCAGCCATCGGGACAGGGCAGTTGCAACTAATGAAAAACTGTTTTTT.

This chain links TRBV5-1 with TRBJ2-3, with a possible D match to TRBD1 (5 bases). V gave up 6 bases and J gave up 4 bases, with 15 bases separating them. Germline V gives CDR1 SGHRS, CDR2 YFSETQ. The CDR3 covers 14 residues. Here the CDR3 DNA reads TGCGCCAGCACCCCCAGGGCTAGTGCAGATACGCAGTATTTT. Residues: CASTPRASADTQYF.

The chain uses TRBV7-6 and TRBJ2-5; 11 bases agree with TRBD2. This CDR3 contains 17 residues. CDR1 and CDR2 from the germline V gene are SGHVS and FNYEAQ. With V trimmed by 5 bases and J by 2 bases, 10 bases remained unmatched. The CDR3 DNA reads TGTGCCAGCAGCCCCTTCTTAGCGGGAGGGGCGCAAGAGACCCAGTACTTC. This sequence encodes CASSPFLAGGAQETQYF.